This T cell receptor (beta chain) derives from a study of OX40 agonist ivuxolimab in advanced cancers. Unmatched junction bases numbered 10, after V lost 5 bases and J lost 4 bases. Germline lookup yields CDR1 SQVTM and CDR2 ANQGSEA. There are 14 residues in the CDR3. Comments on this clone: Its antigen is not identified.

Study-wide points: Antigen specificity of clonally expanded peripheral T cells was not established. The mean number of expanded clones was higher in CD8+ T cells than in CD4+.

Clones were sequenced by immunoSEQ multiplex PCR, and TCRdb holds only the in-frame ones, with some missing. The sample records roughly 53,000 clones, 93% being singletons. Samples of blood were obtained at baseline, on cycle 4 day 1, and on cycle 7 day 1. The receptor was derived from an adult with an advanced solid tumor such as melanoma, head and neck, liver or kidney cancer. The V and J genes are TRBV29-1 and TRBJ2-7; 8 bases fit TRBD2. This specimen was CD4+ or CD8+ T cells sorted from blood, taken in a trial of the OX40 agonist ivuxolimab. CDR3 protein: CSVQTGTSRYEQYF. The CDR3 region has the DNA TGCAGCGTTCAGACCGGGACTAGTCGTTACGAGCAGTACTTC.